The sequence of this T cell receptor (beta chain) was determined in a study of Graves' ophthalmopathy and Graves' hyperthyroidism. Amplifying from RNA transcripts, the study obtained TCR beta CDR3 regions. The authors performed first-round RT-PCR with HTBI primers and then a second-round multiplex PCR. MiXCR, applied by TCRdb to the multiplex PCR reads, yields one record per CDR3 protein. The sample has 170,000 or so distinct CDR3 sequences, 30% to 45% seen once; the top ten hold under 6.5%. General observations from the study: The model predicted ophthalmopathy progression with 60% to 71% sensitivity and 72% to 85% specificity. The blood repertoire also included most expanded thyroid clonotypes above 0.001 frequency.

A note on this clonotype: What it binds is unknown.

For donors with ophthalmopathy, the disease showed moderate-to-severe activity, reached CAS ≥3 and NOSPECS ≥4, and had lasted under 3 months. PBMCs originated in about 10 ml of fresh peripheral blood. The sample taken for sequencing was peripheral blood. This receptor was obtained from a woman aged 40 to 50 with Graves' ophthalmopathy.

The CDR3 loop reads CASSSGPELSSYEQYF. CDR3 in DNA: TGTGCCAGCAGTTCCGGTCCCGAACTTAGCTCCTACGAGCAGTACTTC. V and J are TRBV6-5 and TRBJ2-7; no definite D call. CDR3 size: 16 residues. The V and J ends lost 4 bases and 0 bases respectively, with 16 bases between them. Germline V gene sequence: CDR1 MNHEY, CDR2 SVGAGI.